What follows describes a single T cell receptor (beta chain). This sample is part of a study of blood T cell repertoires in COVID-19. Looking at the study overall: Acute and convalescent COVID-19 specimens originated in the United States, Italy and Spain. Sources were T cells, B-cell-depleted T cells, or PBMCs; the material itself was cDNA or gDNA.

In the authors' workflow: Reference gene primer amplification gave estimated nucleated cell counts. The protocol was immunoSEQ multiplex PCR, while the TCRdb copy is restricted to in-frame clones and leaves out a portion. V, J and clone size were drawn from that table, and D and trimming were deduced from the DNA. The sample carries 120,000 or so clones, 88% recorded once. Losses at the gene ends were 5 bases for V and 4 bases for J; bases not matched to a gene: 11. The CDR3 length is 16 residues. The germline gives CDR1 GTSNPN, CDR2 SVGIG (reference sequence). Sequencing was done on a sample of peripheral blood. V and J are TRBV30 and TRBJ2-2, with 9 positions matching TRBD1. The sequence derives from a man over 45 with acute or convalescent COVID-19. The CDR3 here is CAWGGGTGLGTGELFF. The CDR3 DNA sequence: TGTGCCTGGGGCGGCGGGACAGGGCTTGGCACCGGGGAGCTGTTTTTT.